The 18 T cell receptor beta chains presented below share a single source sample, sequenced in a study of cytomegalovirus exposure and HLA in healthy donors. The PCR was carried out with 60 Vbeta primers and 13 Jbeta primers. Repertoires were generated with immunoSEQ multiplex PCR, while TCRdb's copy carries only in-frame clones and drops some. The sample carries roughly 160,000 clones, 70% to 90% recorded once. Sequenced: PBMCs. These receptors all come from a woman aged 25 to 39 in good health and CMV-seronegative.

This clone was seen just once. The chain is built from TRBV4-3 and TRBJ2-7; D gene ambiguous. The germline V gene encodes CDR1 LGHNA and CDR2 YSLEER. Trimming removed 3 bases at V and 6 bases at J, with 12 bases between. This CDR3 comprises 13 residues. CDR3 bases: TGCGCCAGCAGCCAGCTCCTAGACGGCGAGCAGTACTTC. Translated, it gives CASSQLLDGEQYF.

The J gene is TRBJ2-4, the V gene TRBV2; 8 bases line up with TRBD2. This CDR3 has 14 amino acids. Germline assignment: CDR1 SNHLY and CDR2 FYNNEI. Unmatched junction bases numbered 5, after V lost 9 bases and J lost 1 base. In nucleotides, the CDR3 is TGTGCCAGTCGGGGCGGGAGGGCCAAAAACATTCAGTACTTC. Translated: CASRGGRAKNIQYF.

This chain links TRBV18 with TRBJ2-7; perhaps TRBD1 as D (5 bases). The CDR3 spans 19 residues. V lost 1 base and J lost 0, with 22 bases in between. Germline lookup yields CDR1 KGHSH and CDR2 LQKENI. As DNA, the CDR3 is TGTGCCAGCTCACCACGAAAAGGAACTCCGGCACAGGCCTCCTACGAGCAGTACTTC. Amino acids: CASSPRKGTPAQASYEQYF.

The V call is TRBV27, the J call TRBJ2-6; D is unclear. CDR3 length: 18 amino acids. Germline CDR1 reads MNHEY; CDR2 reads SMNVEV (reference sequence). The V end lost 0 bases, the J end lost 4 bases, and 16 bases lay between the germline ends. The CDR3 region has the DNA TGTGCCAGCAGTTTATCCTCCGCGGCGACGGCGGGGGCCAACGTCCTGACTTTC. Encoded protein: CASSLSSAATAGANVLTF.

This chain links TRBV27 with TRBJ1-5; D might be TRBD1 (5 bases). Trimming removed 6 bases at V and 4 bases at J, with 13 bases between. This CDR3 region has 14 residues. The germline V gene encodes CDR1 MNHEY and CDR2 SMNVEV (reference sequence). In nucleotides, the CDR3 is TGTGCCAGCAGCCAACAAGGGGCAAATCAGCCCCAGCATTTT. It is translated as CASSQQGANQPQHF.

The chain carries TRBV6-5 and TRBJ2-5; 10 nucleotides match TRBD1. The DNA end lines up better with TRBJ2-7; the J call may be wrong. This CDR3 comprises 14 residues. Germline CDR1 MNHEY, CDR2 SVGAGI. CDR3 bases: TGTGCCAGCACCGCTCCGGGACAGGGGTACGAGCAGTACTTC. As protein: CASTAPGQGYEQYF.

The chain employs TRBV6-1 and TRBJ1-5; 10 bases map to TRBD1. Germline trimming cut 6 bases from V and 3 bases from J; bases unmatched to any gene: 5. The CDR3 consists of 15 residues. Germline values: CDR1 MNHNS, CDR2 SASEGT. The CDR3 loop is CASSPDRGDNQPQHF. CDR3 sequence (DNA): TGTGCCAGCAGCCCGGACAGGGGGGACAATCAGCCCCAGCATTTT.

The chain links TRBV11-2 to TRBJ1-2; D not resolved. The germline V gene has CDR1 SGHAT and CDR2 FQNNGV. The CDR3 sequence is 17 residues long. With 1 base removed from V and 0 bases from J, the gap between germline ends came to 15 bases. CDR3 nucleotides: TGTGCCAGCAGCTTAGTGATGGCTGGGCCAGCTAACTATGGCTACACCTTC. It encodes CASSLVMAGPANYGYTF.

This rearrangement joins TRBV4-1 to TRBJ2-5; a weak D match, TRBD2 (6 bases). The J call could be wrong; TRBJ2-7 is a better fit for the DNA end. The CDR3 is 17 residues long. Germline CDR1 reads MGHRA; CDR2 reads YSYEKL. The CDR3 region is CASSQDPLASAPYEQYF. The CDR3 DNA follows: TGCGCCAGCAGCCAAGACCCCCTTGCTAGCGCTCCCTACGAGCAGTACTTC.

In its sample, this clone was seen once. This sequence joins TRBV5-5 and TRBJ1-2; 7 nucleotides line up with TRBD1. Per germline, CDR1 SGHKS and CDR2 YYEKEE (reference sequence). J was trimmed by 8 bases and V by 2 bases; bases with no gene match: 6. The CDR3 runs to 13 residues. CDR3 protein: CASSFTGAEGYTF. CDR3 nucleotide sequence: TGTGCCAGCAGCTTTACAGGGGCGGAGGGCTACACCTTC. Complete variable domain (other parts from reference TRBV5-5 and TRBJ1-2): DAGVTQSPTHLIKTRGQQVTLRCSPISGHKSVSWYQQVLGQGPQFIFQYYEKEERGRGNFPDRFSARQFPNYSSELNVNALLLGDSALYLCASSFTGAEGYTFGSGTRLTVV.

The rearrangement uses TRBV10-1 and TRBJ2-2, with D perhaps matching TRBD2 (5 bases). The CDR3 is 19 residues long. Germline V CDR1 and CDR2: WNHNN, SYGVQD (reference sequence). Deletions cut 8 bases from V and 4 bases from J, with 29 bases between. The CDR3, as DNA: TGCGCCAGCCCCGCCTCGCAGCGGAGAAAGCCTCCGGGCACCGGGGAGCTGTTTTTT. Its protein is CASPASQRRKPPGTGELFF.

This clone was detected only a few times. The genes are TRBV7-2 and TRBJ1-1, with a weak D call TRBD1 (5 bases). Germline CDR1 reads SGHTA; CDR2 reads FQGNSA. Trimming cost V 2 bases and J 5 bases, with 9 bases left between them. The CDR3 is 13 residues long. As DNA, the CDR3 is TGTGCCAGCAGCTTACAGGGTTGGACTGAAGCTTTCTTT. Translating gives CASSLQGWTEAFF.

This chain connects TRBV9 to TRBJ2-3; TRBD1 might be the D (6 bases). Germline V gene lookup returns CDR1 SGDLS and CDR2 YYNGEE. V lost 0 bases and J 4 bases, leaving 9 bases between the germline ends. The CDR3 length is 14 residues. CDR3 amino acids: CASSVEYRADTQYF. CDR3 DNA: TGTGCCAGCAGCGTAGAGTACAGGGCAGATACGCAGTATTTT.

This chain connects TRBV5-1 to TRBJ2-1, with 8 bases lining up with TRBD2. This CDR3 contains 14 residues. V lost 1 base to trimming and J lost 7 bases; unmatched junction nucleotides: 4. CDR1 is SGHRS and CDR2 is YFSETQ in the germline V gene. CDR3: CASSLQSGSNEQFF. The DNA of the CDR3 is TGCGCCAGCAGCTTGCAAAGCGGGAGTAATGAGCAGTTCTTC. Variable domain in full (rest from reference TRBV5-1 and TRBJ2-1): KAGVTQTPRYLIKTRGQQVTLSCSPISGHRSVSWYQQTPGQGLQFLFEYFSETQRNKGNFPGRFSGRQFSNSRSEMNVSTLELGDSALYLCASSLQSGSNEQFFGPGTRLTVL.

The gene calls are TRBV9 and TRBJ2-6, with D maybe TRBD1 (5 bases). The germline gives CDR1 SGDLS, CDR2 YYNGEE. The CDR3 consists of 18 residues. The germline V and J ends were trimmed by 0 bases and 2 bases, with 15 bases remaining between them. The CDR3 nucleotides are TGTGCCAGCAGCGTAGCTACAGGTGGCATTACTGGGGCCAACGTCCTGACTTTC. Protein: CASSVATGGITGANVLTF.

V is TRBV19 and J is TRBJ1-1; TRBD1 aligns across 7 bases. Germline-derived CDR1 and CDR2 are LNHDA and SQIVND (reference sequence). The length of the CDR3 is 16 residues. The V gene end was trimmed by 5 bases and the J gene end by 1 base; junction bases not matched to a gene: 10. CDR3 sequence (DNA): TGTGCCAGTAGTGGTCGGAGGGGGACAGCGAACACTGAAGCTTTCTTT. This encodes CASSGRRGTANTEAFF.

The J gene is TRBJ2-3, the V gene TRBV28, with 10 bases aligning to TRBD2. The ends lost 11 bases at V and 5 bases at J; junction bases unmatched: 16. CDR3 length: 16 amino acids. The germline gives CDR1 MDHEN, CDR2 SYDVKM. CDR3 nucleotide sequence: TGTGCCTCCCCCCGGACTAGCGGTAGGGGGGTAGATACGCAGTATTTT. Amino acids: CASPRTSGRGVDTQYF.

The chain carries TRBV13 and TRBJ2-5, with TRBD2 matching over 9 bases. This CDR3 comprises 15 residues. Unmatched junction bases numbered 6, after V lost 2 bases and J lost 5 bases. Germline V CDR1 and CDR2: PRHDT, FYEKMQ (reference sequence). CDR3 DNA sequence: TGTGCCAGCAGCTTACAAGCGGGGGGCACGGAGACCCAGTACTTC. Protein sequence: CASSLQAGGTETQYF.